The clone carrying this TCR beta chain came up a few times. The antigen remains undetermined. The data originate from a study of a mutant IDH1 vaccine in newly diagnosed glioma. Study-level information: Treated individuals were around 60% male and roughly 40% female, averaging 40.4 years of age. Findings and limits, study-wide: The study observed vaccine-induced immune responses in 90% to 95% of patients. No link was apparently found between pseudoprogression and changes in top peripheral T cell clonotypes.

Time point in this sample: week 35, safety follow-up. Mutant IDH1 20-mer peptide, at 300 ug, made up each vaccine dose, with topical imiquimod. Donors had new WHO grade 3 or 4 IDH1-mutant, ATRX-lost astrocytomas. Only in-frame clones appear in the TCRdb table, and some are missing; sequencing was by immunoSEQ multiplex PCR. Of about 40,000 clones detected, 83% appear once; the ten largest clones hold 4.5% to 5.5%. V was pared by 2 bases and J by 6 bases, with 23 bases between. In germline, CDR1 is GTSNPN, CDR2 SVGIG (reference sequence). CDR3 size: 17 residues. The sequencing used PBMCs, collected from a glioma patient whose treatment included an IDH1 peptide vaccine. The chain combines TRBV30 with TRBJ1-5; D is uncertain. This TCR was sampled from a woman in her forties or fifties with glioma. In DNA form, the CDR3 reads TGTGCCTGGAGTTCCACTTTGGGTTCGGAAGCTCGTCAGCCCCAGCATTTT. Protein: CAWSSTLGSEARQPQHF.